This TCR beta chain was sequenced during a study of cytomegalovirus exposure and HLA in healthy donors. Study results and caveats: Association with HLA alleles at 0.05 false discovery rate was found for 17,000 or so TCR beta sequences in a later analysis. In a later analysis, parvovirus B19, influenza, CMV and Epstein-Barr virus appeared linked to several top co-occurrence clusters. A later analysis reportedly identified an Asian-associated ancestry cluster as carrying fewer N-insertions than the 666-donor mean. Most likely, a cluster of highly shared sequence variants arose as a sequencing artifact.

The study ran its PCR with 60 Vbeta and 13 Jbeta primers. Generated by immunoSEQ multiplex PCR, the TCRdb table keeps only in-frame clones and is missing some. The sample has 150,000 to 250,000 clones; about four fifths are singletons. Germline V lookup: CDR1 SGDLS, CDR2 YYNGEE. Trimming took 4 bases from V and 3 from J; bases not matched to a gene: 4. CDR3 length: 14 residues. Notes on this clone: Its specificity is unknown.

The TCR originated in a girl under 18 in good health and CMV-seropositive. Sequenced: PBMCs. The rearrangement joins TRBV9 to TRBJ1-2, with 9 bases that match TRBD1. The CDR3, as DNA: TGTGCCAGCAGCTCGACAGGGGGATACTATGGCTACACCTTC. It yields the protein CASSSTGGYYGYTF.